The following is a T cell receptor beta chain sequence with its context. The germline CDR1 and CDR2 sequences are SGDLS and YYNGEE. This CDR3 contains 15 residues. V was cut by 0 bases and J by 2 bases, with 12 bases left in between. This sample's time point: peak reinfection, 3 to 8 weeks after reinfection detection. Sorted cells were sequenced directly ex vivo without any in vitro expansion. People who inject drugs from Montreal's HEPCO study were the donors. Total naive CD8 T cells were sorted as viable CD3+ CD8+ CD45RO- cells from two donors. Generated by immunoSEQ multiplex PCR, the TCRdb table keeps only in-frame clones and is missing some. The table has 35,000 to 55,000 clones, more than 75% seen once; the top ten hold more than 0.95%. This sample is part of a study of memory CD8 T cells in hepatitis C reinfection. Study summary: Reinfection meant HCV RNA positivity after two negatives ≥60 days apart.

This TCR was recovered from a man aged 18 to 30 with hepatitis C virus infection. V gene TRBV9 combines with J gene TRBJ2-7; TRBD1 might be the D (5 bases). The sequenced sample was naive CD8+ T cells sorted from blood. The CDR3 coding sequence is TGTGCCAGCAGCGTAGATGGCAGGGCGACCTACGAGCAGTACTTC. This sequence encodes CASSVDGRATYEQYF. Full variable domain (remainder filled in from reference TRBV9 and TRBJ2-7): DSGVTQTPKHLITATGQRVTLRCSPRSGDLSVYWYQQSLDQGLQFLIQYYNGEERAKGNILERFSAQQFPDLHSELNLSSLELGDSALYFCASSVDGRATYEQYFGPGTRLTVT.